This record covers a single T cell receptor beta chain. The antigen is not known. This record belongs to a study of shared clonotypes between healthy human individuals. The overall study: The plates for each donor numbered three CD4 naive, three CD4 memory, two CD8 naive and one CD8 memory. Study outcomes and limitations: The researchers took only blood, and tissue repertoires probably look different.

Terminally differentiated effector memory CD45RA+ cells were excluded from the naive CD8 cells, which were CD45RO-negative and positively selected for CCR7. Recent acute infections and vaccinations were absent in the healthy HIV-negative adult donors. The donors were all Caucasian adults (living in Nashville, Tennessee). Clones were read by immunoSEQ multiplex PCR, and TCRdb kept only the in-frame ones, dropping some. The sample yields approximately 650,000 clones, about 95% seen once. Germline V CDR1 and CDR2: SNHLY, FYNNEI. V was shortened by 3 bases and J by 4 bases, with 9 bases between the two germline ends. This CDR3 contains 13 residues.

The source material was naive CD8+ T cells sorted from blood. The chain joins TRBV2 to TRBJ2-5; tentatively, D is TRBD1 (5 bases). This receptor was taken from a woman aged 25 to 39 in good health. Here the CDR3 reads CASSDRVGETQYF. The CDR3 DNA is TGTGCCAGCAGTGACAGGGTCGGAGAGACCCAGTACTTC.